These 26 T cell receptor beta chains were sequenced from one sample in a study of T cells in Graves' hyperthyroidism and ophthalmopathy. TCR beta CDR3 regions were amplified from RNA. In the first-round RT-PCR of the TCR CDR3, the HTBI primer set was used. TCRdb called the multiplex PCR reads again in MiXCR, with one record for every CDR3 protein. Among about 270,000 distinct CDR3 sequences listed, 22% were seen once. The sample was blood. The receptors shown here come from a young man with Graves' ophthalmopathy.

This clonotype has a count of ten or more. V and J are TRBV11-2 and TRBJ2-7; TRBD1 might be the D (7 bases). Germline CDR1 and CDR2: SGHAT and FQNNGV. The CDR3 contains 15 residues. The ends were cut back, 6 bases at V and 4 bases at J, with 19 bases in the middle. For the CDR3, the DNA is TGTGCCAGCAGACTAACCAGGGGGGCGGAATACGAGCAGTACTTC. Its protein is CASRLTRGAEYEQYF.

This chain links TRBV6-2 or TRBV6-3 with TRBJ2-3; TRBD2 matches 8 bases. The CDR3 loop spans 15 amino acids. CDR1 is MNHEY, CDR2 SVGEGT, per germline. The trim removed 6 bases at V and 1 base at J, leaving 6 bases unmatched. The CDR3 loop is CASSPFSGGTDTQYF. The CDR3 DNA sequence: TGTGCCAGCAGCCCCTTTAGCGGGGGCACAGATACGCAGTATTTT.

The chain employs TRBV28 and TRBJ2-1; TRBD2 matches 8 bases. J was trimmed by 0 bases and V by 7 bases; bases with no gene match: 11. This CDR3 region has 17 residues. The germline gives CDR1 MDHEN, CDR2 SYDVKM. The CDR3 here is CASIGGLAGSSYNEQFF. The CDR3 DNA is TGTGCCAGCATCGGGGGGCTAGCGGGCAGCTCCTACAATGAGCAGTTCTTC. Using reference TRBV28 and TRBJ2-1 for the parts outside the CDR3, the full variable domain is DVKVTQSSRYLVKRTGEKVFLECVQDMDHENMFWYRQDPGLGLRLIYFSYDVKMKEKGDIPEGYSVSREKKERFSLILESASTNQTSMYLCASIGGLAGSSYNEQFFGPGTRLTVL.

This clonotype has a handful of counts. The V gene is TRBV2, the J gene TRBJ1-4; 9 bases align to TRBD1. CDR3 length: 15 amino acids. Per the germline V gene, CDR1 is SNHLY and CDR2 is FYNNEI. V gave up 5 bases and J gave up 8 bases; unmatched junction bases: 9. The CDR3 sequence is CASSRTGGEEEKLFF. The CDR3 nucleotides read TGTGCCAGCAGTCGCACAGGGGGCGAGGAAGAAAAACTGTTTTTT.

The chain employs TRBV28 and TRBJ2-7, with D possibly being TRBD1 (6 bases). V was shortened by 3 bases and J by 5 bases, with 11 bases between the two germline ends. Germline lookup yields CDR1 MDHEN and CDR2 SYDVKM. The CDR3 consists of 13 residues. CDR3 in amino acids: CASSFSGGHEQYF. CDR3 DNA: TGTGCCAGCAGTTTTAGTGGGGGCCACGAGCAGTACTTC.

The genes are TRBV20-1 and TRBJ1-5, with D maybe TRBD1 (5 bases). The germline gives CDR1 DFQATT, CDR2 SNEGSKA (reference sequence). Trimming cost V 0 bases and J 10 bases, with 13 bases left between them. CDR3 length: 13 residues. The DNA of the CDR3 is TGCAGTGCTAGAGATTCTTCGGGGGGACCCCAGCATTTT. Amino acids: CSARDSSGGPQHF.

There are a few counts of this clonotype. The chain employs TRBV11-3 and TRBJ1-2; 9 bases fit TRBD1. J gave up 5 bases and V 4 bases, and 11 bases lay outside the gene matches. The CDR3 has 16 residues. Germline CDR1 is SGHNT and CDR2 is YENEEA. In DNA form, the CDR3 reads TGTGCCAGCAGCTCGGACAGGGGCCAAATGGGGTATGGCTACACCTTC. Its protein is CASSSDRGQMGYGYTF.

This sequence joins TRBV12-3 or TRBV12-4 and TRBJ2-3; 9 positions agree with TRBD2. The length of the CDR3 is 14 residues. Trimming took 5 bases from V and 4 from J; bases not matched to a gene: 4. DNA for the CDR3: TGTGCCAGCAGTAAGCGGGAGGTCGCAGATACGCAGTATTTT. Protein product: CASSKREVADTQYF.

This chain links TRBV14 with TRBJ2-7; D ambiguous. The V and J ends lost 8 bases and 3 bases respectively, with 26 bases between them. The CDR3 runs 17 residues. Per germline, CDR1 SGHDN and CDR2 FVKESK. CDR3 residues: CASSPPVRTQPIYEQYF. The CDR3 DNA sequence: TGTGCCAGCTCACCACCGGTTAGAACGCAGCCAATCTACGAGCAGTACTTC.

The chain carries TRBV28 and TRBJ1-6; 8 bases are a match to TRBD1. V lost 5 bases and J lost 6; bases outside the gene matches: 0. This CDR3 has 13 residues. CDR1 is MDHEN and CDR2 is SYDVKM in the germline V gene. CDR3 nucleotides: TGTGCCAGCAGTACAGGGGGTAATTCACCCCTCCACTTT. The encoded protein is CASSTGGNSPLHF.

This clonotype was observed a handful of times. V gene TRBV6-1 combines with J gene TRBJ1-6; tentative D call: TRBD1 (6 bases). The CDR3 runs 15 residues. CDR1 is MNHNS and CDR2 is SASEGT in the germline V gene. Trimming took off 7 bases at V and 10 bases at J, with 20 bases between the two ends. This CDR3 reads CASTRRGASGSPLHF. For the CDR3, the DNA is TGTGCCAGCACCAGAAGGGGGGCTAGTGGGTCACCCCTCCACTTT.

This clonotype was seen more than once but under ten times. This chain uses TRBV5-4 with TRBJ2-2; a weak D match, TRBD1 (6 bases). The CDR3 extends over 14 amino acids. Germline loops: CDR1 SGHNT, CDR2 YYREEE (reference sequence). V was trimmed by 3 bases and J by 7 bases, leaving 13 bases between them. The CDR3 DNA is TGTGCCAGCAGCTCCCAGGACAGTGACGGGGAGCTGTTTTTT. Its protein product is CASSSQDSDGELFF.

This clonotype has at least ten counts. DNA for the CDR3: TGTGCCAGCAGCCTAGGGGTTAGCAATCAGCCCCAGCATTTT. This gives the protein CASSLGVSNQPQHF. The chain joins TRBV27 to TRBJ1-5; D might be TRBD1 (5 bases). The germline CDR1 and CDR2 sequences are MNHEY and SMNVEV (reference sequence). The germline V and J ends were trimmed by 6 bases and 0 bases, with 9 bases remaining between them. CDR3 length: 14 amino acids.

This clonotype was counted only a few times. The rearrangement uses TRBV6-1 and TRBJ2-7; 7 bases are shared with TRBD2. CDR3 length: 15 residues. Trimming took 5 bases from V and 1 from J; bases not matched to a gene: 8. Germline V CDR1 and CDR2: MNHNS, SASEGT. The CDR3 protein is CASSPGGRRSYEQYF. The CDR3 DNA is TGTGCCAGCAGTCCTGGCGGGAGAAGGTCCTACGAGCAGTACTTC.

The chain couples TRBV19 to TRBJ2-7; no firm D call. The V gene's germline CDR1 is LNHDA and CDR2 SQIVND (reference sequence). CDR3 length: 12 amino acids. Trimming removed 7 bases from V and 2 bases from J, with 9 bases in between. The CDR3 protein is CASKGTPYEQYF. In DNA, the CDR3 is TGTGCCAGTAAGGGCACTCCCTACGAGCAGTACTTC.

This clonotype was recorded a few times. The rearrangement links TRBV29-1 to TRBJ2-2, with D perhaps matching TRBD1 (5 bases). The CDR3 covers 12 residues. Germline V gene sequence: CDR1 SQVTM, CDR2 ANQGSEA. Trimming cost V 7 bases and J 5 bases, with 11 bases left between them. CDR3 residues: CSGGAETGELFF. CDR3 in DNA: TGCAGCGGTGGGGCAGAGACCGGGGAGCTGTTTTTT.

This clonotype was recorded many times. This rearrangement joins TRBV5-1 to TRBJ2-7; 10 nucleotides match TRBD2. Trimming cost V 3 bases and J 5 bases; bases outside gene matches: 5. Germline-derived CDR1 and CDR2 are SGHRS and YFSETQ. The CDR3 contains 14 residues. The CDR3: CASSSAGGPDEQYF. The CDR3 nucleotides are TGCGCCAGCAGCTCAGCGGGAGGGCCCGACGAGCAGTACTTC. Supplemented by reference TRBV5-1 and TRBJ2-7, the full variable domain reads KAGVTQTPRYLIKTRGQQVTLSCSPISGHRSVSWYQQTPGQGLQFLFEYFSETQRNKGNFPGRFSGRQFSNSRSEMNVSTLELGDSALYLCASSSAGGPDEQYFGPGTRLTVT.

The CDR3 DNA reads TGTGCCACCAGTGATCTAGGACAGGGAGGGTTTAATGAGCAGTTCTTC. Its protein product is CATSDLGQGGFNEQFF. The rearrangement uses TRBV24-1 and TRBJ2-1, with D perhaps TRBD1 (8 bases). The CDR3 consists of 16 residues. Per the germline V gene, CDR1 is KGHDR and CDR2 is SFDVKD. Trimming cost V 3 bases and J 7 bases, with 18 bases left between them.

CDR3 loop: CASRPGQGRGTQQFF. The DNA of the CDR3 is TGTGCCAGCAGACCGGGACAGGGGAGGGGGACACAGCAGTTCTTC. This chain connects TRBV9 to TRBJ2-1; 10 bases fit TRBD1. Unmatched junction bases numbered 13, after V lost 5 bases and J lost 11 bases. CDR3 length equals 15 residues. CDR1 is SGDLS, CDR2 YYNGEE, per germline.

In this sample, this clonotype turned up many times. The chain uses TRBV12-3 or TRBV12-4 and TRBJ2-7; TRBD1 might be the D (6 bases). Trimming removed 6 bases from V and 0 bases from J, with 15 bases in between. The CDR3 covers 15 residues. DNA for the CDR3: TGTGCCAGCAGCGACACAGGGTCTAGCTCCTACGAGCAGTACTTC. Protein: CASSDTGSSSYEQYF.

This clonotype was counted at least ten times. The rearrangement uses TRBV30 and TRBJ2-2; the D gene is possibly TRBD2 (6 bases). CDR1 and CDR2 (germline): GTSNPN, SVGIG (reference sequence). The CDR3 has 16 amino acids. V shed 3 bases and J shed 4 bases, with 18 bases lying between them. CDR3 in amino acids: CAWSVIGLPSTGELFF. For the CDR3, the DNA is TGTGCCTGGAGCGTAATTGGACTACCGAGCACCGGGGAGCTGTTTTTT.

This clonotype was seen ten or more times. The CDR3 is CAQLAGTYGYTF. Here the CDR3 DNA reads TGTGCCCAACTCGCGGGTACCTATGGCTACACCTTC. The chain employs TRBV30 and TRBJ1-2; D remains unclear. Germline V gene sequence: CDR1 GTSNPN, CDR2 SVGIG (reference sequence). V dropped 8 bases and J dropped 4 bases, with 14 bases sitting between them. CDR3 length: 12 residues. Full variable domain (remainder filled in from reference TRBV30 and TRBJ1-2): SQTIHQWPATLVQPVGSPLSLECTVEGTSNPNLYWYRQAAGRGLQLLFYSVGIGQISSEVPQNLSASRPQDRQFILSSKKLLLSDSGFYLCAQLAGTYGYTFGSGTRLTVV.

Many counts were recorded for this clonotype. This chain connects TRBV3-1 to TRBJ2-7; D gene ambiguous. The CDR3 totals 14 residues. V was clipped by 2 bases and J by 6 bases, with 14 bases between them. Germline V gives CDR1 LGHDT, CDR2 YNNKEL (reference sequence). This chain's CDR3 is CASSQSLTNPEQYF. CDR3 DNA sequence: TGTGCCAGCAGCCAATCACTAACTAACCCCGAGCAGTACTTC.

The chain joins TRBV6-1 to TRBJ1-2, with a weak D call TRBD1 (6 bases). This CDR3 contains 13 residues. Trimming pared 3 bases from V and 4 bases from J, leaving 9 bases between. Germline lookup yields CDR1 MNHNS and CDR2 SASEGT. DNA for the CDR3: TGTGCCAGCAGTGAGGACAGCTCCTATGGCTACACCTTC. It is translated as CASSEDSSYGYTF.

This chain uses TRBV7-3 with TRBJ1-5; D is ambiguous. The CDR3 contains 13 residues. Germline assignment: CDR1 SGHTA and CDR2 FQGTGA. Trimming removed 0 bases at V and 5 bases at J, with 5 bases between. For the CDR3, the DNA is TGTGCCAGCAGCTTAACCGAGGATCAGCCCCAGCATTTT. Residues: CASSLTEDQPQHF.

This clonotype was seen a handful of times. V is TRBV2 and J is TRBJ2-7; 8 bases agree with TRBD2. The trim removed 7 bases at V and 2 bases at J, leaving 7 bases unmatched. The CDR3 contains 14 residues. Looked up from germline, CDR1 is SNHLY and CDR2 is FYNNEI. The CDR3: CASKAGAPPYEQYF. The CDR3, as DNA: TGTGCCAGCAAAGCGGGAGCTCCACCCTACGAGCAGTACTTC.